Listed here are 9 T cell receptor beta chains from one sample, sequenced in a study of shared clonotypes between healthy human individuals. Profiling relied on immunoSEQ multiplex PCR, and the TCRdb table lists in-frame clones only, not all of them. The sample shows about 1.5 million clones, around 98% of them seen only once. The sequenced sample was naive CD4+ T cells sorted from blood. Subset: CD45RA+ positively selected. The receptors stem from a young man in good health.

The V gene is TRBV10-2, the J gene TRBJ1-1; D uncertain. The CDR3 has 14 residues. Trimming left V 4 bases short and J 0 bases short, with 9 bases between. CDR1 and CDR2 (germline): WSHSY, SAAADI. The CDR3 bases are TGCGCCAGCAGTGGAAGGGCCATGAACACTGAAGCTTTCTTT. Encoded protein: CASSGRAMNTEAFF.

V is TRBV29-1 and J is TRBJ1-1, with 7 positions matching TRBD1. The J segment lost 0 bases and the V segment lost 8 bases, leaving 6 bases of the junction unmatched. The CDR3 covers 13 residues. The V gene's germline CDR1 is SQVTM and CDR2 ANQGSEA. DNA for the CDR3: TGCAGCTCACGACAGGGTGTGAACACTGAAGCTTTCTTT. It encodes CSSRQGVNTEAFF.

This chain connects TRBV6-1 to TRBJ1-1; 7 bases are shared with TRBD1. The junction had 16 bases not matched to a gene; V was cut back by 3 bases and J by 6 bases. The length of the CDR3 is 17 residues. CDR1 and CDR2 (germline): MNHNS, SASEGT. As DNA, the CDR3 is TGTGCCAGCAGTGACCAATGGACAGGCCGATTTGTCGCTGAAGCTTTCTTT. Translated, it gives CASSDQWTGRFVAEAFF.

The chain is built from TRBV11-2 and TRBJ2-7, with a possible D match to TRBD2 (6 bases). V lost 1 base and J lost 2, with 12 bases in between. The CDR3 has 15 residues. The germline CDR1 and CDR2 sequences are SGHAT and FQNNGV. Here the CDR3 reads CASSLGGVKTYEQYF. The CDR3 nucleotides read TGTGCCAGCAGCTTAGGGGGGGTGAAGACCTACGAGCAGTACTTC.

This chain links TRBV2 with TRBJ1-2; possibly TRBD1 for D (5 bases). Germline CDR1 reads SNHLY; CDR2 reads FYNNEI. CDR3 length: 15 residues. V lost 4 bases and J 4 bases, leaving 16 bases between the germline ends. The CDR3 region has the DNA TGTGCCAGCAGTGCCGAAGGACAATCCGGCTATGGCTACACCTTC. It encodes CASSAEGQSGYGYTF.

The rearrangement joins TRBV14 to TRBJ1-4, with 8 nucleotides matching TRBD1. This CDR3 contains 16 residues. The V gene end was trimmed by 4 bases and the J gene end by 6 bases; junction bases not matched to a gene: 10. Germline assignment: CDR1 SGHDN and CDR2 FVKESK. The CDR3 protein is CASSPNLRGPDEKLFF. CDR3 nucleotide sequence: TGTGCCAGCAGCCCGAATCTCAGGGGGCCGGATGAAAAACTGTTTTTT.

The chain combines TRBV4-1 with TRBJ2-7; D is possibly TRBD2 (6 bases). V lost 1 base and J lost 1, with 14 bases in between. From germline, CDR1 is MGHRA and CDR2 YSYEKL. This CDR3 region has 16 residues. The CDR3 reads CASSQVQRVGSYEQYF. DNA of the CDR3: TGCGCCAGCAGCCAAGTTCAGCGGGTTGGGTCCTACGAGCAGTACTTC.

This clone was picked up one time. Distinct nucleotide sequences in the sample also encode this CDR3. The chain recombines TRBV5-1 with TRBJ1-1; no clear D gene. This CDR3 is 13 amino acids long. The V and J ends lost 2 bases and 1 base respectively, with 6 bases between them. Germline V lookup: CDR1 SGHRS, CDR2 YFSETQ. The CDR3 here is CASSFRPNTEAFF. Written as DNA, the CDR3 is TGCGCCAGCAGCTTTAGGCCGAACACTGAAGCTTTCTTT.

The CDR3 spells CASRHRDRLYEQYF. CDR3 bases: TGCGCCAGCCGACACCGGGACAGACTCTACGAGCAGTACTTC. This chain uses TRBV23-1 with TRBJ2-7; 7 bases agree with TRBD1. TRBV23-1 is filed as an ORF, its function uncertain. J gave up 3 bases and V 8 bases, and 10 bases lay outside the gene matches. The CDR3 is made up of 14 amino acids.